A single sample is the source of the 19 T cell receptor beta chains below, sequenced in a study of CD8+CD57+ T cells in acquired aplastic anemia. The template used for profiling TCR beta VDJ and CDR3 was genomic DNA. A single record per CDR3 protein comes from TCRdb applying MiXCR to the reads. The sample lists roughly 64,000 distinct CDR3 sequences; about 56% were seen once. Sequenced input: sorted CD4+, CD8+, or CD8+CD57+ T cells (not recorded which) from PBMCs. The receptors were sampled from a human donor in good health, serving as a control.

With respect to this clonotype: Since no conserved phenylalanine or tryptophan closes the CDR3, a read error is the likely cause. V is TRBV5-5 and J is TRBJ2-7; D gene unclear. CDR1 SGHKS and CDR2 YYEKEE come from the germline V gene (reference sequence). The CDR3 runs 11 residues. DNA for the CDR3: TGCGCCAGCAGCTTGGGGTACGAGCAGTACCTC. Protein product: CASSLGYEQYL.

V is TRBV9 and J is TRBJ1-1, with D unclear. This CDR3 comprises 16 residues. V was pared by 0 bases and J by 1 base, with 13 bases between. The germline gives CDR1 SGDLS, CDR2 YYNGEE. For the CDR3, the DNA is TGTGCCAGCAGCGTAGCTCCCTTGACCCCGAACACTGAAGCTTTCTTT. Its protein is CASSVAPLTPNTEAFF.

Note on this clonotype: Given the absence of the conserved phenylalanine or tryptophan at the CDR3 end, a read error is likely. This chain uses TRBV9 with TRBJ2-5, with 9 positions matching TRBD2. The CDR3 has 17 amino acids. Germline lookup yields CDR1 SGDLS and CDR2 YYNGEE. The CDR3 protein is CASGVGLAGAFQETQYV. CDR3 in DNA: TGTGCCAGCGGCGTCGGGTTAGCGGGAGCCTTCCAAGAGACCCAGTACGTC.

This clonotype was recorded many times. V is TRBV2 and J is TRBJ2-3, with 14 positions matching TRBD2. The V gene's germline CDR1 is SNHLY and CDR2 FYNNEI. Germline trimming cut 3 bases from V and 4 bases from J; bases unmatched to any gene: 3. The CDR3 is made up of 16 amino acids. CDR3 in amino acids: CASSETSGRVADTQYF. CDR3 coding DNA: TGTGCCAGCAGTGAGACTAGCGGGAGGGTAGCAGATACGCAGTATTTT.

This clonotype was detected many times. The DNA of the CDR3 is TGTGCCAGCAGCCCTAGCGGGTGGGCAACCTACGAGCAGTACTTC. It specifies CASSPSGWATYEQYF. The genes are TRBV3-1 and TRBJ2-7, with 8 bases that match TRBD2. The length of the CDR3 is 15 residues. V lost 4 bases, J lost 2 bases, and 7 bases stayed unmatched. Germline CDR1 reads LGHDT; CDR2 reads YNNKEL (reference sequence).

Concerning this clonotype itself: This sequence may be a read error, since a much larger clone differs from it by one base. The chain recombines TRBV6-1 with TRBJ2-7; D might be TRBD1 (6 bases). CDR3 length equals 15 residues. CDR1 and CDR2 (germline): MNHNS, SASEGT. In DNA form, the CDR3 reads TGTGCCAGCTCACAACAGGGTGGTTATCCCTACAAGCAGTACTTC. It encodes CASSQQGGYPYKQYF.

In the case of this clonotype: At one boundary the junction diverges from the germline segment, which might be a read error. This chain connects TRBV19 to TRBJ1-6; D is undetermined. The CDR3 is made up of 16 amino acids. Germline CDR1 is LNHDA and CDR2 is SQIVND (reference sequence). The CDR3 sequence: CTSRAGRLSYDSPLHF. The CDR3 nucleotides are TGTACCAGTCGGGCCGGTAGACTCTCCTATGATTCACCCCTCCACTTT.

This clonotype is termed medium-sized. The chain uses TRBV7-8 and TRBJ2-7, with 8 bases fitting TRBD1. This CDR3 comprises 15 residues. J gave up 1 base and V 1 base, and 3 bases lay outside the gene matches. From germline, CDR1 is SGHVS and CDR2 FQNEAQ. The CDR3 DNA reads as TGTGCCAGCAGCTTAGGGGACAGGCCTTCCTACGAGCAGTACTTC. Translating it yields CASSLGDRPSYEQYF.

V and J are TRBV29-1 and TRBJ2-5; 12 bases fit TRBD2. The CDR3 is 13 residues long. J lost 4 bases, V lost 4 bases, and 1 base had no gene match. The germline gives CDR1 SQVTM, CDR2 ANQGSEA. The CDR3 loop is CSVVTSGGETQYF. The CDR3 coding sequence is TGCAGCGTTGTGACTAGCGGGGGAGAGACCCAGTACTTC.

J is TRBJ2-2 and V is TRBV9; no clear D. V gave up 4 bases and J gave up 4 bases, with 2 bases separating them. The germline gives CDR1 SGDLS, CDR2 YYNGEE. CDR3 size: 11 residues. CDR3 DNA sequence: TGTGCCAGCAGCCTCACCGGGGAGCTGTTTTTT. This gives the protein CASSLTGELFF.

V gene TRBV29-1 combines with J gene TRBJ2-5; the match to TRBD1 covers 8 bases. The CDR3 is 13 residues long. From germline, CDR1 is SQVTM and CDR2 ANQGSEA. V dropped 2 bases and J dropped 4; count of bases not matched to a gene: 3. CDR3 in amino acids: CSVEKTGAETQYF. The CDR3 nucleotides are TGCAGCGTTGAAAAGACAGGGGCAGAGACCCAGTACTTC.

This clonotype was detected ten times or more. This chain joins TRBV6-1 and TRBJ1-3; TRBD1 matches at 7 bases. The ends lost 6 bases at V and 0 bases at J; junction bases unmatched: 5. CDR1 is MNHNS and CDR2 is SASEGT in the germline V gene. This CDR3 has 15 amino acids. The DNA of the CDR3 is TGTGCCAGCAGGACAGGGACTCACTCTGGAAACACCATATATTTT. It is translated as CASRTGTHSGNTIYF.

A few counts support this clonotype. The chain is built from TRBV12-3 or TRBV12-4 and TRBJ1-1; D is unclear. The CDR3 sequence is 15 residues long. Trimming shortened V by 3 bases and J by 1 base, and 12 bases separated the two germline ends. The CDR3 region is CASSLGLGGNTEAFF. CDR3 DNA: TGTGCCAGCAGTTTGGGGTTAGGTGGGAACACTGAAGCTTTCTTT.

The chain employs TRBV19 and TRBJ2-7, with 9 bases matching TRBD1. The ends lost 5 bases at V and 4 bases at J; junction bases unmatched: 9. The CDR3 runs to 15 residues. Germline V gives CDR1 LNHDA, CDR2 SQIVND (reference sequence). This CDR3 is CASSPRTGVGYEQYF. In nucleotides, the CDR3 is TGTGCCAGTAGTCCGCGGACAGGGGTAGGGTACGAGCAGTACTTC. Complete variable domain (other parts from reference TRBV19 and TRBJ2-7): DGGITQSPKYLFRKEGQNVTLSCEQNLNHDAMYWYRQDPGQGLRLIYYSQIVNDFQKGDIAEGYSVSREKKESFPLTVTSAQKNPTAFYLCASSPRTGVGYEQYFGPGTRLTVT.

This rearrangement joins TRBV19 to TRBJ2-5; the match to TRBD1 covers 7 bases. This CDR3 has 14 amino acids. V dropped 3 bases and J dropped 6; count of bases not matched to a gene: 7. Germline V lookup: CDR1 LNHDA, CDR2 SQIVND (reference sequence). CDR3 in amino acids: CASSMSYRGKTQYF. For the CDR3, the DNA is TGTGCCAGTAGTATGTCGTACAGGGGAAAGACCCAGTACTTC. The entire variable domain, with the rest obtained from reference TRBV19 and TRBJ2-5, is as follows: DGGITQSPKYLFRKEGQNVTLSCEQNLNHDAMYWYRQDPGQGLRLIYYSQIVNDFQKGDIAEGYSVSREKKESFPLTVTSAQKNPTAFYLCASSMSYRGKTQYFGPGTRLLVL.

The J gene is TRBJ1-5, the V gene TRBV19; D gene unclear. Germline CDR1 and CDR2: LNHDA and SQIVND (reference sequence). The CDR3 consists of 15 residues. V lost 4 bases and J lost 0, with 10 bases in between. CDR3 in DNA: TGTGCCAGTAGTAGATGGAGGGATAGCAATCAGCCCCAGCATTTT. It specifies CASSRWRDSNQPQHF.

This clonotype has at least ten counts. DNA of the CDR3: TGTGCCAGCAGCCAAGGAGGACTCAGGGACTCTGGAAACACCATATATTTT. Its protein is CASSQGGLRDSGNTIYF. V usage is TRBV4-2 and J usage is TRBJ1-3; D is possibly TRBD1 (5 bases). V gave up 1 base and J gave up 0 bases, with 13 bases separating them. The CDR3 is 17 amino acids. Germline CDR1 LGHNA, CDR2 YNFKEQ.

This chain joins TRBV6-4 and TRBJ2-7; D may match TRBD1 or TRBD2 (5 bases each). V lost 2 bases to trimming and J lost 5 bases, with 13 bases between them. The CDR3 extends over 14 amino acids. The germline CDR1 and CDR2 sequences are MRHNA and SNTAGT. DNA of the CDR3: TGTGCCAGCAGTGACGGGGCCGGGGTAGACGAGCAGTACTTC. It is translated as CASSDGAGVDEQYF.

This clonotype has just one count. A read error may produce the germline difference seen at one junction end. The chain links TRBV7-9 to TRBJ2-7; 7 positions match TRBD1. The CDR3 is 15 residues long. The germline CDR1 and CDR2 sequences are SEHNR and FQNEAQ (reference sequence). The CDR3 DNA follows: TGTGCCGGCAGCCCCGACAGGGAAGGTTCTAACGAGCAGTACTTC. This gives the protein CAGSPDREGSNEQYF. Looking up the rest from reference TRBV7-9 and TRBJ2-7 gives the full variable domain: DTGVSQNPRHKITKRGQNVTFRCDPISEHNRLYWYRQTLGQGPEFLTYFQNEAQLEKSRLLSDRFSAERPKGSFSTLEIQRTEQGDSAMYLCAGSPDREGSNEQYFGPGTRLTVT.